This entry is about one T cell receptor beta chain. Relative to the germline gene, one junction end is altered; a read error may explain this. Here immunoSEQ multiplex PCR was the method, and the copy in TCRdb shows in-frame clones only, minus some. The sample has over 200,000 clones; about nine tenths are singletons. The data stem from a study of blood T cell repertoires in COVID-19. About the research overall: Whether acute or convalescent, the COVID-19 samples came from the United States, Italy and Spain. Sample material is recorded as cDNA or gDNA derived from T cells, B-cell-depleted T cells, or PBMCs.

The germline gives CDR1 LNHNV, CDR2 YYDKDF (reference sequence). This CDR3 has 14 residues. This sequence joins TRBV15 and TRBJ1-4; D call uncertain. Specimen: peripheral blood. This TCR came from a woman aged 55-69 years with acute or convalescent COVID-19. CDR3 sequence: CATRRGSAGEKLFF. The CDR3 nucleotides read TGTGCCACCAGAAGAGGGAGCGCGGGGGAAAAACTGTTTTTT.